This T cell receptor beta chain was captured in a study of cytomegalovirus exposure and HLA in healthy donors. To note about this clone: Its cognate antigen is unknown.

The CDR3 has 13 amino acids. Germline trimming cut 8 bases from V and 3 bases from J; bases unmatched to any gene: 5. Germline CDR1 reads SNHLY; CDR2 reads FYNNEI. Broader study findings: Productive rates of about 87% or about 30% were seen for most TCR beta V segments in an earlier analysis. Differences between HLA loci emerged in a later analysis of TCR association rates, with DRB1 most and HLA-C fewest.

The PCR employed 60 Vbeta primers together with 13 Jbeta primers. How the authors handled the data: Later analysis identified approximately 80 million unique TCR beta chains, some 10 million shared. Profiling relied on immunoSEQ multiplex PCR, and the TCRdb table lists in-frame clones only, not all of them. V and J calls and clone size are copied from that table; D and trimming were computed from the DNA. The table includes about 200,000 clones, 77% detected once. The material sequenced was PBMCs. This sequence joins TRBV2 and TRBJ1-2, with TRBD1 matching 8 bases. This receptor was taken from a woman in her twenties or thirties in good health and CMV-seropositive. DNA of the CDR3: TGTGCCAGCTCCCAACAGGGGGACTATGGCTACACCTTC. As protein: CASSQQGDYGYTF.